The 10 T cell receptor beta chains in this list originate from one sample, sequenced in a study. TCRdb reprocessed the RT-PCR reads with MiXCR, giving one entry per CDR3 protein. The sample lists almost 700,000 distinct CDR3 sequences; 14% were seen once. Sequencing was performed on memory CD4+ T cells from blood. The receptor set was obtained from a female donor in good health, serving as a healthy control.

V usage is TRBV30 and J usage is TRBJ2-7; D is ambiguous. The CDR3 contains 17 residues. CDR1 GTSNPN and CDR2 SVGIG come from the germline V gene (reference sequence). The V gene lost 0 bases and the J gene lost 6 bases, with 24 bases spanning the gap. The CDR3, as DNA: TGTGCCTGGAGTGTAGACCTTGGGGTCAGGCACCCCCCCGAGCAGTACTTC. It yields the protein CAWSVDLGVRHPPEQYF.

A few counts support this clonotype. This chain connects TRBV20-1 to TRBJ2-7, with 10 bases matching TRBD1. The CDR3 is 16 amino acids. The germline CDR1 and CDR2 sequences are DFQATT and SNEGSKA (reference sequence). V lost 0 bases and J lost 5; bases outside the gene matches: 10. CDR3 region: CSARDPTLGQGDEQYF. DNA for the CDR3: TGCAGTGCTAGAGACCCTACCCTCGGACAGGGGGACGAGCAGTACTTC.

Only a few counts were recorded for this clonotype. The genes are TRBV7-2 and TRBJ2-1; no clear D. Trimming stripped 10 bases from V and 4 bases from J, with 11 bases between. From germline, CDR1 is SGHTA and CDR2 FQGNSA. The CDR3 loop spans 12 amino acids. CDR3: CATGKGYNEQFF. In DNA form, the CDR3 reads TGTGCCACCGGAAAGGGTTACAATGAGCAGTTCTTC.

This clonotype was detected a few times. The rearrangement uses TRBV27 and TRBJ2-3, with TRBD2 identical over 10 bases. There are 17 residues in the CDR3. CDR1 is MNHEY, CDR2 SMNVEV, per germline (reference sequence). V shed 2 bases and J 4 bases; nucleotides not matched to a gene: 9. DNA for the CDR3: TGTGCCAGCAGTTTAGTGGCTAGCGGGAGTCGCCCAGATACGCAGTATTTT. Translation: CASSLVASGSRPDTQYF.

The genes are TRBV7-2 and TRBJ1-5; 9 nucleotides line up with TRBD1. Germline trimming cut 1 base from V and 0 bases from J; bases unmatched to any gene: 7. In germline, CDR1 is SGHTA, CDR2 FQGNSA. The length of the CDR3 is 18 residues. The CDR3 bases are TGTGCCAGCAGCTTAGTAGGGGGACAGGGTTATAGCAATCAGCCCCAGCATTTT. The encoded protein is CASSLVGGQGYSNQPQHF.

This chain uses TRBV30 with TRBJ1-5; possible D gene TRBD1, 5 bases. The V gene lost 4 bases and the J gene lost 4 bases, with 11 bases spanning the gap. The CDR3 runs 13 residues. The germline gives CDR1 GTSNPN, CDR2 SVGIG (reference sequence). CDR3 nucleotides: TGTGCCTGGACCCGGGACGGGAATCAGCCCCAGCATTTT. It encodes CAWTRDGNQPQHF.

A few counts support this clonotype. V gene TRBV7-2 combines with J gene TRBJ2-5; no firm D call. Germline V CDR1 and CDR2: SGHTA, FQGNSA. The CDR3 spans 13 residues. Trimming stripped 2 bases from V and 5 bases from J, with 9 bases between. CDR3 coding DNA: TGTGCCAGCAGCTTATCAATCGTGGAGACCCAGTACTTC. Translation gives CASSLSIVETQYF. Drawing the rest from reference TRBV7-2 and TRBJ2-5, the complete variable domain is GAGVSQSPSNKVTEKGKDVELRCDPISGHTALYWYRQSLGQGLEFLIYFQGNSAPDKSGLPSDRFSAERTGGSVSTLTIQRTQQEDSAVYLCASSLSIVETQYFGPGTRLLVL.

The table lists this clonotype with many counts. V gene TRBV27 combines with J gene TRBJ1-2; 9 bases line up with TRBD1. This CDR3 spans 17 amino acids. V shed 7 bases and J 7 bases; nucleotides not matched to a gene: 19. CDR1 and CDR2 (germline): MNHEY, SMNVEV (reference sequence). CDR3 amino acids: CASTLTGGGPPRGGYTF. CDR3 bases: TGTGCCAGCACCCTCACAGGGGGCGGACCCCCGAGGGGTGGCTACACCTTC.

This clonotype was counted between two and nine times. This chain joins TRBV20-1 and TRBJ2-1; 8 bases are a match to TRBD2. In germline, CDR1 is DFQATT, CDR2 SNEGSKA (reference sequence). The CDR3 covers 13 residues. The V and J ends lost 1 base and 5 bases, in that order; junction bases with no gene match: 1. CDR3 in DNA: TGCAGTGCTAGAGCGGGAGGGGACAATGAGCAGTTCTTC. It is translated as CSARAGGDNEQFF.

The table lists this clonotype with many counts. The chain joins TRBV20-1 to TRBJ1-1; D might be TRBD1 (6 bases). V was clipped by 3 bases and J by 10 bases, with 12 bases between them. Germline values: CDR1 DFQATT, CDR2 SNEGSKA (reference sequence). The CDR3 loop spans 11 amino acids. The CDR3 sequence is CSASTVRGAFF. CDR3 nucleotides: TGCAGTGCTAGTACTGTCAGGGGAGCTTTCTTT.